This note documents a single TCR beta chain sequence. Its antigen is currently unknown. The template used for profiling TCR beta VDJ and CDR3 was genomic DNA. MiXCR, applied by TCRdb to the reads, yields one record per CDR3 protein. The table has approximately 130,000 distinct CDR3 sequences, almost 40% seen once. The CDR3 runs to 15 residues. In germline, CDR1 is SGHKS, CDR2 YYEKEE (reference sequence). J gave up 2 bases and V 6 bases, and 5 bases lay outside the gene matches. Patients sequenced had flow cytometry evidence of CD8+CD57+ cell expansion. This record comes from a study of CD8+CD57+ T cells in acquired aplastic anemia. Study in general: DNA from sorted CD4+ and CD8+ cells averaged roughly 3.2 ug.

General study results and limits: A set of approximately 29 CD8+ CDR3 sequences was shared between patients and controls, and these sequences appeared highly expressed in patients.

Input material: sorted CD4+, CD8+, or CD8+CD57+ T cells (not recorded which) from PBMCs. This clonotype was obtained from a human donor with aplastic anemia. The chain has TRBV5-5 and TRBJ2-2, with 9 bases aligning to TRBD2. The CDR3 region is CASIRRGGNTGELFF. CDR3 sequence (DNA): TGTGCCAGCATCCGGCGGGGGGGCAACACCGGGGAGCTGTTTTTT.